This record covers a single T cell receptor beta chain. What it recognizes is unknown. Germline lookup yields CDR1 LGHNA and CDR2 YNFKEQ. This CDR3 has 15 residues. V was trimmed by 1 base and J by 4 bases, leaving 12 bases between them. The sample comes from a study of CD8 T cells in Susac syndrome. Overall study findings and caveats: A relatively small number of individuals underwent TCR sequencing and HLA analysis.

Reverse transcription of roughly 0.45 to 1 ug RNA was performed with random hexamers. Amplification of TCR beta CDR3 was carried out by immunoSEQ multiplex PCR, which covered 54 Vbeta and 13 Jbeta segments. MiXCR was run by TCRdb on the immunoSEQ multiplex PCR reads, yielding one entry per CDR3 protein. The sample holds about 150,000 distinct CDR3 sequences, around 95% seen once. This receptor was identified in a human donor with Susac syndrome. The specimen was CD4+ T cells from PBMCs. The rearrangement links TRBV4-2 to TRBJ2-3; D is ambiguous. The CDR3 protein is CASSQVGSSSDTQYF. The CDR3 region has the DNA TGTGCCAGCAGCCAAGTTGGTTCCAGTTCAGATACGCAGTATTTT.